This entry lists 2 T cell receptor beta chains sequenced from one sample in a study of persistence of HIV-infected CD4 T cells. Lysates of CMV-infected fibroblasts at around 9.8 ug/mL stimulated these cells. CD40L-negative CD69-negative CD45RO-high memory CD4+ T cells were sorted as populations depleted of antigen-responding cells. Sequencing used immunoSEQ version 4 in survey mode. The data were produced by immunoSEQ multiplex PCR, yet TCRdb's version contains in-frame clones alone and is incomplete. The sample includes tens of thousands of clones, around 80% of them seen just once. No antigen has been assigned to these receptors. Sequenced material: CD4+ T cells sorted from PBMCs after 18-hour stimulation, taken from a patient who received antiretroviral therapy. Every receptor here comes from an adult man with HIV who was CMV-seropositive.

This rearrangement joins TRBV18 to TRBJ1-3; D may be TRBD1 (5 bases). Trimming shortened V by 3 bases and J by 2 bases, and 11 bases separated the two germline ends. CDR1 is KGHSH, CDR2 LQKENI, per germline. This CDR3 region has 15 residues. The CDR3 DNA follows: TGTGCCAGCTCACCGGCGGGGGGTACTGGAAACACCATATATTTT. Protein sequence: CASSPAGGTGNTIYF. Drawing the rest from reference TRBV18 and TRBJ1-3, the complete variable domain is NAGVMQNPRHLVRRRGQEARLRCSPMKGHSHVYWYRQLPEEGLKFMVYLQKENIIDESGMPKERFSAEFPKEGPSILRIQQVVRGDSAAYFCASSPAGGTGNTIYFGEGSWLTVV.

This chain joins TRBV3-1 (or the pseudogene TRBV3-2) and TRBJ2-2; 7 bases fit TRBD1. The CDR3 sequence is 13 residues long. Trimming removed 6 bases from V and 7 bases from J; junction bases left unmatched: 5. Germline CDR1 is LGHDT and CDR2 is YNNKEL (reference sequence). The CDR3 DNA follows: TGTGCCAGCAGTCCAAACAGGGGCGGGGAGCTGTTTTTT. This translates into CASSPNRGGELFF.